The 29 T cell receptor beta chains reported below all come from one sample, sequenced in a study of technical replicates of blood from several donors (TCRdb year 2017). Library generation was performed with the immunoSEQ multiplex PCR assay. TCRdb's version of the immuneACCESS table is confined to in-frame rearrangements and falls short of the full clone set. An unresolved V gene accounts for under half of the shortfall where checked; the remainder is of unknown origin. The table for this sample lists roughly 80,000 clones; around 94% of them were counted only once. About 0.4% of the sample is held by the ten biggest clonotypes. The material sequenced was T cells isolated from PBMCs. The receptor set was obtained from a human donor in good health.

The CDR3 protein is CASTSASSYEQYF. CDR3 in DNA: TGTGCCAGCACCAGTGCCAGCTCCTACGAGCAGTACTTC. The V gene is TRBV5-5, the J gene TRBJ2-7; the D is unclear. Germline V gene sequence: CDR1 SGHKS, CDR2 YYEKEE (reference sequence). Trimming stripped 6 bases from V and 0 bases from J, with 10 bases between. CDR3 size: 13 residues.

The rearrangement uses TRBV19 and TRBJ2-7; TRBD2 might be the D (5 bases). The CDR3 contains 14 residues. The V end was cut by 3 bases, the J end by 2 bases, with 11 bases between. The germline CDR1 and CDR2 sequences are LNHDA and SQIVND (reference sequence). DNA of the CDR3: TGTGCCAGTAGTATTACCGGGATCGCCTACGAGCAGTACTTC. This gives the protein CASSITGIAYEQYF.

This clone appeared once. CDR3 nucleotide sequence: TGCGCCAGCAGCCAAGGACTAGCGGGAGGGAGAGATACGCAGTATTTT. Translation gives CASSQGLAGGRDTQYF. The V gene is TRBV5-1, the J gene TRBJ2-3, with 15 bases fitting TRBD2. CDR1 and CDR2 from the germline V gene are SGHRS and YFSETQ. CDR3 length equals 16 residues. Unmatched junction bases numbered 5, after V lost 4 bases and J lost 5 bases.

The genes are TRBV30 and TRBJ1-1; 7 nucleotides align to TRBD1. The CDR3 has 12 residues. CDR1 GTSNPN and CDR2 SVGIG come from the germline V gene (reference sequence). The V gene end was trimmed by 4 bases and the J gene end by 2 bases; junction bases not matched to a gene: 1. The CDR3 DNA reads TGTGCCTGGACAGGGGGAAACACTGAAGCTTTCTTT. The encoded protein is CAWTGGNTEAFF.

The CDR3 reads CASSLRTSGTQETQYF. The CDR3 region has the DNA TGTGCCAGTAGCCTTCGGACTAGCGGGACTCAAGAGACCCAGTACTTC. The chain uses TRBV19 and TRBJ2-5, with 12 bases fitting TRBD2. Per the germline V gene, CDR1 is LNHDA and CDR2 is SQIVND (reference sequence). The CDR3 is made up of 16 amino acids. Trimming at V came to 6 bases and at J to 2 bases, leaving 7 bases not matched to a gene.

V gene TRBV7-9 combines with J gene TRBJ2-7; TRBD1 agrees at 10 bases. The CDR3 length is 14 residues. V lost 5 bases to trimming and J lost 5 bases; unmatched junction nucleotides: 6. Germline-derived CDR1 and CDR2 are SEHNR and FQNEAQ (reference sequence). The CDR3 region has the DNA TGTGCCAGCAGCCCCGGGACAGGGGTGAACGAGCAGTACTTC. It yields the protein CASSPGTGVNEQYF.

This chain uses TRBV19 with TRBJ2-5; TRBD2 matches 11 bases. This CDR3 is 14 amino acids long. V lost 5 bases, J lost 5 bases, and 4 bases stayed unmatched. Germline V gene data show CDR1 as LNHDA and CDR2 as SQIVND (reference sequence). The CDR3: CASSSLAGVETQYF. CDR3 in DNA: TGTGCCAGTAGTTCACTAGCGGGAGTTGAGACCCAGTACTTC. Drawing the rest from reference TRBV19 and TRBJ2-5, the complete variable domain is DGGITQSPKYLFRKEGQNVTLSCEQNLNHDAMYWYRQDPGQGLRLIYYSQIVNDFQKGDIAEGYSVSREKKESFPLTVTSAQKNPTAFYLCASSSLAGVETQYFGPGTRLLVL.

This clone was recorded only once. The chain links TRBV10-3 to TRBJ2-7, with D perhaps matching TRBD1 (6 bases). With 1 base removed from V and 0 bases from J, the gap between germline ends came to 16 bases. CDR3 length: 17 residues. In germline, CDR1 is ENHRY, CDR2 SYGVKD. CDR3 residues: CAISEYAVGQNSYEQYF. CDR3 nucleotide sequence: TGTGCCATCAGTGAGTACGCCGTTGGACAGAACTCCTACGAGCAGTACTTC.

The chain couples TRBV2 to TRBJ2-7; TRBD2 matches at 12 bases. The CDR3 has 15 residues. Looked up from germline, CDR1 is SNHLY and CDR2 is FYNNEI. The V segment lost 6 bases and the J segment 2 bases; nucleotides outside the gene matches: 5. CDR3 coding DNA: TGTGCCAGCAGGGCCCTAGCGGGAGGGCCCTACGAGCAGTACTTC. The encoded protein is CASRALAGGPYEQYF.

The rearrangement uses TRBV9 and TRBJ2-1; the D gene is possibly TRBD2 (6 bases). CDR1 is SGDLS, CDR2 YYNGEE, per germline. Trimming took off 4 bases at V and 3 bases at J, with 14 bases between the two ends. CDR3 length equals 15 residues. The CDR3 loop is CASSPQDYNYNEQFF. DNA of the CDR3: TGTGCCAGCAGCCCCCAGGACTACAACTACAATGAGCAGTTCTTC.

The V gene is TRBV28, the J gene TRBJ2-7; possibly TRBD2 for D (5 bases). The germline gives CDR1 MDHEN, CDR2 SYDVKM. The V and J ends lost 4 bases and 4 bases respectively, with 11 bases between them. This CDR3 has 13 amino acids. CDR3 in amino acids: CASSSPRGYEQYF. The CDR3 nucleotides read TGTGCCAGCAGTTCCCCCCGGGGATACGAGCAGTACTTC.

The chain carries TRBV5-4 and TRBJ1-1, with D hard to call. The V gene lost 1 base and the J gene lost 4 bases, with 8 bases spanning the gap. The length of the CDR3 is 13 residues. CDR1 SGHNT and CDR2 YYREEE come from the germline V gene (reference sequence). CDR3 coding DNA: TGTGCCAGCAGCTTGAGTATGGCCACTGAAGCTTTCTTT. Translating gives CASSLSMATEAFF.

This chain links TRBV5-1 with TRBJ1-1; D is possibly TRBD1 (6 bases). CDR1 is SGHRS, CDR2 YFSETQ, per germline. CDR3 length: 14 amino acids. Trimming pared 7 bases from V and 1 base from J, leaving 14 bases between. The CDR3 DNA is TGCGCCAGCCACCGCGGGGGCACGAACACTGAAGCTTTCTTT. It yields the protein CASHRGGTNTEAFF.

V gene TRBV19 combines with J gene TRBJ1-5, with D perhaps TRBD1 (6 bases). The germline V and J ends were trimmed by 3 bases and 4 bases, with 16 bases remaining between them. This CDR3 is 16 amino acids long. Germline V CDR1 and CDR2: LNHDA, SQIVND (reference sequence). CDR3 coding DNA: TGTGCCAGTAGTATCCTCCAAGGACAGTATAATCAGCCCCAGCATTTT. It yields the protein CASSILQGQYNQPQHF.

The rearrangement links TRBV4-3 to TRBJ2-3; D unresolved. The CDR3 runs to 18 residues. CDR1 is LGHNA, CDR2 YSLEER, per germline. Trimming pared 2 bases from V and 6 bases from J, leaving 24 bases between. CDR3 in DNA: TGCGCCAGCAGCCAAATAACTCTCGGGTCCCTAATATCTGATACGCAGTATTTT. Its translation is CASSQITLGSLISDTQYF.

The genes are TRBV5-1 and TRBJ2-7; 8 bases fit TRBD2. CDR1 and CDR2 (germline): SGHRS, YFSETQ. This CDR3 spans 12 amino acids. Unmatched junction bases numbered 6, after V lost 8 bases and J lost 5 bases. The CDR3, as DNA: TGCGCCAGTGGAGCGGGAGCACACGAGCAGTACTTC. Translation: CASGAGAHEQYF.

The CDR3 DNA follows: TGTGCCAGCAGTTACTCGGCGGGAGGGCGCACAGATACGCAGTATTTT. This gives the protein CASSYSAGGRTDTQYF. This sequence joins TRBV6-5 and TRBJ2-3; 9 bases are shared with TRBD2. The J segment lost 1 base and the V segment lost 0 bases, leaving 2 bases of the junction unmatched. The germline CDR1 and CDR2 sequences are MNHEY and SVGAGI. This CDR3 is built from 16 residues.

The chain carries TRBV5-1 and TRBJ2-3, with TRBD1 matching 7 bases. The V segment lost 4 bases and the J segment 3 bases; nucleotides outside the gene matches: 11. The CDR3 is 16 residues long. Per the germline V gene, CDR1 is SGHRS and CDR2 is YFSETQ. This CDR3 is CASSPIRDRETDTQYF. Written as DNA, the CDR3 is TGCGCCAGCAGCCCTATTCGCGACAGGGAAACAGATACGCAGTATTTT.

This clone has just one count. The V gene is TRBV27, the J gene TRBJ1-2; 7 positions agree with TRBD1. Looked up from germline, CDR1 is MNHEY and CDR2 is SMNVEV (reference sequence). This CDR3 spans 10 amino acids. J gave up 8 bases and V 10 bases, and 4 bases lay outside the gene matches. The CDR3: CATYRGGYTF. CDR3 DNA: TGTGCCACCTACAGGGGCGGCTACACCTTC.

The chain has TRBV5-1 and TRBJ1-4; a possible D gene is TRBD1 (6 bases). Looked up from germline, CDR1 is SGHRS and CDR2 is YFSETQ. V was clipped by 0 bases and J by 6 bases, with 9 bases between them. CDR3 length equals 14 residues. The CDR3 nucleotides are TGCGCCAGCAGCTTGGGACAGGCCGATGAAAAACTGTTTTTT. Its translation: CASSLGQADEKLFF.

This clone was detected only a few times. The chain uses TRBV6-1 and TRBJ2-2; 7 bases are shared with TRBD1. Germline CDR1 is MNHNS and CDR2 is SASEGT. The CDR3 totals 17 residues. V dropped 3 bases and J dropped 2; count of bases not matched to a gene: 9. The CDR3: CASSDPKDRDNTGELFF. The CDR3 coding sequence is TGTGCCAGCAGTGACCCTAAAGACAGGGACAACACCGGGGAGCTGTTTTTT.

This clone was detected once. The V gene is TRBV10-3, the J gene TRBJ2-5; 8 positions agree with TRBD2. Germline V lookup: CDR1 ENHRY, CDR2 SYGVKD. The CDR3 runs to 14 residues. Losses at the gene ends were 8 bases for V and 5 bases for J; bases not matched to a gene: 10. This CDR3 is CAIQGTRESETQYF. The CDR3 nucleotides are TGTGCCATCCAAGGGACTAGAGAGTCTGAGACCCAGTACTTC.

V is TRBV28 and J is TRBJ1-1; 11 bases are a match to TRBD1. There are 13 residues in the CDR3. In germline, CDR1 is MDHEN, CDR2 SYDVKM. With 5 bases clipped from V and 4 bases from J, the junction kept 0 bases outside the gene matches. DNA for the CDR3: TGTGCCAGCAGTGGGACAGGGGGCACTGAAGCTTTCTTT. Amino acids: CASSGTGGTEAFF.

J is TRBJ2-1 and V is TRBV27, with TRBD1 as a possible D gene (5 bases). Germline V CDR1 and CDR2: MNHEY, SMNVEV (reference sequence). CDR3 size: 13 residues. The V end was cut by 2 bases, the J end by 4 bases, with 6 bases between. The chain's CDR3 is CASSLGAYNEQFF. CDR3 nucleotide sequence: TGTGCCAGCAGTTTAGGGGCTTACAATGAGCAGTTCTTC.

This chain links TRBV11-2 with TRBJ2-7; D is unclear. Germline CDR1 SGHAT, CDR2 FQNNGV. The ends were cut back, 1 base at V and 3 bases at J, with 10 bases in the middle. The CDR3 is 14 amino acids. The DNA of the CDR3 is TGTGCCAGCAGCTTAGGTCTAGTAAACTACGAGCAGTACTTC. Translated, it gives CASSLGLVNYEQYF.

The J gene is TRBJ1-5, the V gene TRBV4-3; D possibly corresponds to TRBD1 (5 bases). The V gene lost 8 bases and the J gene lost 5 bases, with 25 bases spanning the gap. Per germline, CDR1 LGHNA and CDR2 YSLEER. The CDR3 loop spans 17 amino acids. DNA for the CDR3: TGCGCCAGCCCGGCGGCAGGGAAGGTTTTGTGGCATCAGCCCCAGCATTTT. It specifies CASPAAGKVLWHQPQHF.

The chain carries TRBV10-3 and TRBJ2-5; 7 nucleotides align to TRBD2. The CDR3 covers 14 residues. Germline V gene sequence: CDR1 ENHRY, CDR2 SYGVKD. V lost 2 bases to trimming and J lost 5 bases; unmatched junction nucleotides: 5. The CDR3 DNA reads TGTGCCATCAGTGAGGGGACTATGTCGGAGACCCAGTACTTC. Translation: CAISEGTMSETQYF.

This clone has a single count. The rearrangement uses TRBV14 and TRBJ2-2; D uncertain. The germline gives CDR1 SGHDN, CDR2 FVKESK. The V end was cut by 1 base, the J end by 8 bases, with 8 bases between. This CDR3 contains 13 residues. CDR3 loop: CASSQAPLGELFF. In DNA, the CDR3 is TGTGCCAGCAGCCAAGCTCCGCTAGGGGAGCTGTTTTTT.

CDR3 DNA sequence: TGTGCCAGCTCCCGTCCTACGGATACGCAGTATTTT. The encoded protein is CASSRPTDTQYF. The chain has TRBV2 and TRBJ2-3; D not certain. In germline, CDR1 is SNHLY, CDR2 FYNNEI. The CDR3 loop spans 12 amino acids. V was shortened by 8 bases and J by 6 bases, with 12 bases between the two germline ends.